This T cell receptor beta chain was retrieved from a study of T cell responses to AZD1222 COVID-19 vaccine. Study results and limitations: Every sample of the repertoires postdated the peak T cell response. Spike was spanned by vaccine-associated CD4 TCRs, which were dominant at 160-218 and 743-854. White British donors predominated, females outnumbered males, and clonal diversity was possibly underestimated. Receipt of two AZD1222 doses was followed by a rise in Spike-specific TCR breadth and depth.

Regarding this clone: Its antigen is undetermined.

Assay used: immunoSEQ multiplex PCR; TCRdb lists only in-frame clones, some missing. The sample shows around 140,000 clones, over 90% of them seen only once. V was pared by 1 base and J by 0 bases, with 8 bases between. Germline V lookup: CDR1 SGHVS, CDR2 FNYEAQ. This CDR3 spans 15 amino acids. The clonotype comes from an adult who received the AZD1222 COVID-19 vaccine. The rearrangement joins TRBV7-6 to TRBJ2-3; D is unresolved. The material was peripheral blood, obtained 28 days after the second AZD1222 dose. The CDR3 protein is CASSLGSSSTDTQYF. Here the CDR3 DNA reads TGTGCCAGCAGCTTAGGAAGCAGCAGCACAGATACGCAGTATTTT.